What follows are 18 T cell receptor beta chains derived from one specimen sequenced in a study of blood T cell repertoires in COVID-19. The method was immunoSEQ multiplex PCR; TCRdb's version includes in-frame clones alone and lacks a portion of them. The sample has 150,000 or so clones, less than 90% seen once. The sample comprised peripheral blood. These receptor sequences come from a man in his 60s with acute or convalescent COVID-19.

The chain recombines TRBV24-1 with TRBJ1-5; D uncertain. This CDR3 is 15 amino acids long. V was cut by 2 bases and J by 2 bases, with 9 bases left in between. Germline V lookup: CDR1 KGHDR, CDR2 SFDVKD. The CDR3 DNA reads TGTGCCACCAGTGATTCTGGGCAGGGCAATCAGCCCCAGCATTTT. This encodes CATSDSGQGNQPQHF.

Concerning this clone: This same CDR3 is encoded by further DNA sequences in the sample. The V call is TRBV6-5, the J call TRBJ1-2, with D possibly being TRBD1 (5 bases). The ends were cut back, 4 bases at V and 0 bases at J, with 6 bases in the middle. Per the germline V gene, CDR1 is MNHEY and CDR2 is SVGAGI. The CDR3 consists of 13 residues. DNA for the CDR3: TGTGCCAGCAGTTCGACAGCTAACTATGGCTACACCTTC. Amino acid sequence: CASSSTANYGYTF.

The chain joins TRBV6-5 to TRBJ1-2, with D tentatively TRBD1 (5 bases). The CDR3 has 13 residues. Germline CDR1 is MNHEY and CDR2 is SVGAGI. Trimming took 0 bases from V and 6 from J, leaving 8 bases between them. CDR3 coding DNA: TGTGCCAGCAGTTACTCATCAGGGAATGGCTACACCTTC. Encoded protein: CASSYSSGNGYTF.

V and J are TRBV6-2 or TRBV6-3 and TRBJ1-5; a possible D gene is TRBD1 (6 bases). V was shortened by 3 bases and J by 4 bases, with 13 bases between the two germline ends. Germline V gene sequence: CDR1 MNHEY, CDR2 SVGEGT. There are 15 residues in the CDR3. The CDR3 region has the DNA TGTGCCAGCAGTTATGGACAGTCCTTAAATCAGCCCCAGCATTTT. Translating it yields CASSYGQSLNQPQHF.

The V and J genes are TRBV19 and TRBJ2-3; D may be TRBD2 (5 bases). Germline lookup yields CDR1 LNHDA and CDR2 SQIVND (reference sequence). The V gene lost 1 base and the J gene lost 3 bases, with 11 bases spanning the gap. The CDR3 totals 15 residues. For the CDR3, the DNA is TGTGCCAGTAGTATAGGAGTAGAGGGTACAGATACGCAGTATTTT. This gives the protein CASSIGVEGTDTQYF.

The V call is TRBV5-1, the J call TRBJ2-3, with D hard to call. Per germline, CDR1 SGHRS and CDR2 YFSETQ. There are 14 residues in the CDR3. V gave up 0 bases and J gave up 1 base, with 6 bases separating them. The CDR3 reads CASSLASGTDTQYF. The CDR3 region has the DNA TGCGCCAGCAGCTTGGCGTCAGGCACAGATACGCAGTATTTT.

The rearrangement uses TRBV14 and TRBJ2-1; the D gene is possibly TRBD2 (6 bases). This CDR3 contains 17 residues. Germline V gives CDR1 SGHDN, CDR2 FVKESK. The V end lost 0 bases, the J end lost 6 bases, and 18 bases lay between the germline ends. CDR3 sequence: CASSQEMGTSPSNEQFF. The CDR3 DNA sequence: TGTGCCAGCAGCCAAGAGATGGGGACTTCCCCTAGCAATGAGCAGTTCTTC.

The rearrangement links TRBV5-4 to TRBJ2-3, with TRBD2 matching over 13 bases. This CDR3 region has 16 residues. Per germline, CDR1 SGHNT and CDR2 YYREEE (reference sequence). The J segment lost 1 base and the V segment lost 1 base, leaving 0 bases of the junction unmatched. The CDR3 DNA sequence: TGTGCCAGCAGCTTGACTAGCGGGGGGGGCACAGATACGCAGTATTTT. This sequence encodes CASSLTSGGGTDTQYF.

The rearrangement links TRBV30 to TRBJ1-4, with TRBD1 matching over 8 bases. The CDR3 extends over 13 amino acids. Germline-derived CDR1 and CDR2 are GTSNPN and SVGIG (reference sequence). Unmatched junction bases numbered 7, after V lost 5 bases and J lost 8 bases. CDR3 DNA: TGTGCCTGGGGACAGGGACAAAAAGAAAAACTGTTTTTT. As protein: CAWGQGQKEKLFF.

The chain couples TRBV24-1 to TRBJ1-2; TRBD1 aligns across 7 bases. Germline CDR1 and CDR2: KGHDR and SFDVKD. V shed 6 bases, J shed 8 bases, and the junction held 8 bases outside the gene matches. There are 13 residues in the CDR3. CDR3 amino acids: CATSSTGAGGYTF. CDR3 in DNA: TGTGCCACCAGTTCAACAGGGGCGGGCGGCTACACCTTC.

The chain is built from TRBV5-6 and TRBJ2-1; 13 bases line up with TRBD2. The V gene end was trimmed by 3 bases and the J gene end by 4 bases; junction bases not matched to a gene: 4. Germline V gives CDR1 SGHDT, CDR2 YYEEEE. The CDR3 runs 16 residues. The CDR3 is CASSSPGLAGYNEQFF. The CDR3 DNA reads as TGTGCCAGCAGCTCTCCGGGACTAGCGGGATACAATGAGCAGTTCTTC. The whole variable domain, remainder taken from reference TRBV5-6 and TRBJ2-1, is DAGVTQSPTHLIKTRGQQVTLRCSPKSGHDTVSWYQQALGQGPQFIFQYYEEEERQRGNFPDRFSGHQFPNYSSELNVNALLLGDSALYLCASSSPGLAGYNEQFFGPGTRLTVL.

J is TRBJ2-7 and V is TRBV6-1; D perhaps matches TRBD2 (7 bases). CDR3 length: 15 amino acids. Looked up from germline, CDR1 is MNHNS and CDR2 is SASEGT. Trimming took 0 bases from V and 3 from J, leaving 12 bases between them. CDR3 sequence: CASSEAGRGLYEQYV. The CDR3 coding sequence is TGTGCCAGCAGTGAAGCGGGGCGGGGGCTCTACGAGCAGTACGTC.

A few counts support this clone. The V and J genes are TRBV24-1 and TRBJ1-5; 7 bases fit TRBD1. Trimming removed 12 bases from V and 7 bases from J; junction bases left unmatched: 14. This CDR3 has 14 amino acids. CDR1 KGHDR and CDR2 SFDVKD come from the germline V gene. The CDR3 DNA is TGTGCCGGACCGAGACAGGGCTTGAAACAGCCCCAGCATTTT. It yields the protein CAGPRQGLKQPQHF.

This chain joins TRBV19 and TRBJ2-1; 10 bases fit TRBD2. J gave up 4 bases and V 7 bases, and 10 bases lay outside the gene matches. CDR3 length: 16 amino acids. Germline CDR1 and CDR2: LNHDA and SQIVND (reference sequence). The CDR3 spells CASKSGRATGYNEQFF. DNA of the CDR3: TGTGCCAGTAAGAGCGGGAGGGCCACGGGTTACAATGAGCAGTTCTTC. The full variable domain, with the rest looked up from reference TRBV19 and TRBJ2-1, is DGGITQSPKYLFRKEGQNVTLSCEQNLNHDAMYWYRQDPGQGLRLIYYSQIVNDFQKGDIAEGYSVSREKKESFPLTVTSAQKNPTAFYLCASKSGRATGYNEQFFGPGTRLTVL.

This chain uses TRBV27 with TRBJ1-5; 10 bases are a match to TRBD1. The CDR3 consists of 15 residues. Looked up from germline, CDR1 is MNHEY and CDR2 is SMNVEV (reference sequence). Losses at the gene ends were 5 bases for V and 7 bases for J; bases not matched to a gene: 8. The CDR3 DNA follows: TGTGCCAGCAGTAATTTCCGGGACAGGGGCCAGCCCCAGCATTTT. It is translated as CASSNFRDRGQPQHF.

V and J are TRBV7-2 and TRBJ2-7, with 7 bases that match TRBD2. The V segment lost 5 bases and the J segment 5 bases; nucleotides outside the gene matches: 12. This CDR3 spans 15 amino acids. Germline V gene data show CDR1 as SGHTA and CDR2 as FQGNSA. Written as DNA, the CDR3 is TGTGCCAGCAGCGTAAGACTAGCAGGATACCACGAGCAGTACTTC. Translating it yields CASSVRLAGYHEQYF.

The rearrangement uses TRBV20-1 and TRBJ1-1; no firm D call. From germline, CDR1 is DFQATT and CDR2 SNEGSKA (reference sequence). CDR3 size: 13 residues. Trimming left V 3 bases short and J 0 bases short, with 8 bases between. The CDR3 loop is CSASSAMNTEAFF. The CDR3 nucleotides read TGCAGTGCTAGTAGTGCTATGAACACTGAAGCTTTCTTT.

The gene calls are TRBV6-6 and TRBJ2-4; maybe TRBD1 (6 bases). With 2 bases removed from V and 6 bases from J, the gap between germline ends came to 14 bases. This CDR3 region has 15 residues. Germline loops: CDR1 MNHNY, CDR2 SVGAGI (reference sequence). The CDR3 loop reads CASSYEGVGLNIQYF. The CDR3 DNA sequence: TGTGCCAGCAGTTACGAGGGGGTAGGGTTAAACATTCAGTACTTC.